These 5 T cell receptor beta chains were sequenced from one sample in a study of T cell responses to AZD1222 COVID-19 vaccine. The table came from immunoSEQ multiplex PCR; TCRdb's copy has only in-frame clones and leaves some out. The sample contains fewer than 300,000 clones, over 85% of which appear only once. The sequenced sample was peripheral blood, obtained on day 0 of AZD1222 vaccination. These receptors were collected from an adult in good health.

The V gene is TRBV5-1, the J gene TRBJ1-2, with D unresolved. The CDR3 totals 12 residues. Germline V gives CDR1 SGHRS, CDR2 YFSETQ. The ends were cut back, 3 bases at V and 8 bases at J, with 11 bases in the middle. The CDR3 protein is CASSSPGKGYTF. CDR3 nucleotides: TGCGCCAGCAGCTCCCCGGGGAAGGGCTACACCTTC.

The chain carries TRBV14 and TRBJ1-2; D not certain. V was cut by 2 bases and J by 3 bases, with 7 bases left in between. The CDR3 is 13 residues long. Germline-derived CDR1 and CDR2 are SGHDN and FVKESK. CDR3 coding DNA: TGTGCCAGCAGCCAAAGGACCTACTATGGCTACACCTTC. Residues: CASSQRTYYGYTF.

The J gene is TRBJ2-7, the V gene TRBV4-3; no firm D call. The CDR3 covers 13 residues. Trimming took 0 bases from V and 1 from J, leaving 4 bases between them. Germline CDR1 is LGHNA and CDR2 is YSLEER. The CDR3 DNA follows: TGCGCCAGCAGCCAAGAGGTTTCCTACGAGCAGTACTTC. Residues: CASSQEVSYEQYF.

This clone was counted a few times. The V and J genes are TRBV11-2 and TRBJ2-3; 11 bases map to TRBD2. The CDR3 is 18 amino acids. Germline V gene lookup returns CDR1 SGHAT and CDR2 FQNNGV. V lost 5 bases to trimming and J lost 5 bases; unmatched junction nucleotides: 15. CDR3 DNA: TGTGCCAGCAGCCCCCCCCGCGGGACTAGCGGTTTGGTAGATACGCAGTATTTT. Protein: CASSPPRGTSGLVDTQYF. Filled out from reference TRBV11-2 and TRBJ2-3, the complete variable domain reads EAGVAQSPRYKIIEKRQSVAFWCNPISGHATLYWYQQILGQGPKLLIQFQNNGVVDDSQLPKDRFSAERLKGVDSTLKIQPAKLEDSAVYLCASSPPRGTSGLVDTQYFGPGTRLTVL.

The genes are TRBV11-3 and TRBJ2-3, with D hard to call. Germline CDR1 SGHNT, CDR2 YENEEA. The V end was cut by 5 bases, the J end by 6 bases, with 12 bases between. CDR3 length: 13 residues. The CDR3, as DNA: TGTGCCAGCAGCCTCCCCCCTTTTGATACGCAGTATTTT. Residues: CASSLPPFDTQYF. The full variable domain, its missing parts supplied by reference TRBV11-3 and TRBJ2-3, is EAGVVQSPRYKIIEKKQPVAFWCNPISGHNTLYWYLQNLGQGPELLIRYENEEAVDDSQLPKDRFSAERLKGVDSTLKIQPAELGDSAVYLCASSLPPFDTQYFGPGTRLTVL.